The present T cell receptor (beta chain) was sequenced within a study of T cell responses to AZD1222 COVID-19 vaccine. Germline assignment: CDR1 WSHSY and CDR2 SAAADI. The CDR3 is 13 residues long. V lost 7 bases and J lost 7; bases outside the gene matches: 7. Clones were sequenced by immunoSEQ multiplex PCR, and TCRdb holds only the in-frame ones, with some missing. The sample lists fewer than 120,000 clones, around 90% occurring once. The rearrangement joins TRBV10-2 to TRBJ1-1; 9 positions match TRBD1. Here the sequenced sample was peripheral blood, taken 28 days after the second AZD1222 dose. This TCR was sampled from an adult who received the AZD1222 COVID-19 vaccine. In nucleotides, the CDR3 is TGCGCCAGCATGGGGACAGGGCCAAATGAAGCTTTCTTT. Translating gives CASMGTGPNEAFF.